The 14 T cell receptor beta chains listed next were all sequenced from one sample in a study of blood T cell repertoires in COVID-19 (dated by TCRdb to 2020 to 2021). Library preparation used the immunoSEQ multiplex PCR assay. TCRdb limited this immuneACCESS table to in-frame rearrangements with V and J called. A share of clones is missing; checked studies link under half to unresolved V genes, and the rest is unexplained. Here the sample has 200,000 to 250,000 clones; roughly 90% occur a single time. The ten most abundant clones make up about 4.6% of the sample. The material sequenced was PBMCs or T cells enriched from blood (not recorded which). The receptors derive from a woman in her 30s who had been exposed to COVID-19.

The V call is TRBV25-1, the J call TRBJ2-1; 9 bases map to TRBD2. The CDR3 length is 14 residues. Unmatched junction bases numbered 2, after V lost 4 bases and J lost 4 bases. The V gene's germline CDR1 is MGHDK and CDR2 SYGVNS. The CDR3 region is CASSGSGGYNEQFF. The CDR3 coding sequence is TGTGCCAGCAGTGGTAGCGGGGGATACAATGAGCAGTTCTTC.

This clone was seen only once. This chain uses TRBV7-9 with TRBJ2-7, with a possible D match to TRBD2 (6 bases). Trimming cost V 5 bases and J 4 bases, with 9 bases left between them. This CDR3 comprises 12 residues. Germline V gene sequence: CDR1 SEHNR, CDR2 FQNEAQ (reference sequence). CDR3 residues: CASSQAGYEQYF. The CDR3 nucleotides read TGTGCCAGCAGCCAGGCGGGGTACGAGCAGTACTTC.

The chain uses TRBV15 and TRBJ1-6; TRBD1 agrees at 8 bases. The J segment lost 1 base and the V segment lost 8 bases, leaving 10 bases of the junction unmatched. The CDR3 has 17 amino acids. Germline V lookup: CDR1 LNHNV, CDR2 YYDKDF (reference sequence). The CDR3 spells CATDPGQGWSYNSPLHF. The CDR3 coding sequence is TGTGCCACCGATCCCGGACAGGGATGGTCCTATAATTCACCCCTCCACTTT.

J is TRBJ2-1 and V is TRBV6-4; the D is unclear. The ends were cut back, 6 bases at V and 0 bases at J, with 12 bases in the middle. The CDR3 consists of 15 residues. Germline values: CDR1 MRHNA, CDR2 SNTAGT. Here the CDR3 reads CASRESPSSYNEQFF. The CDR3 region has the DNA TGTGCCAGCAGAGAGAGTCCTAGCTCCTACAATGAGCAGTTCTTC.

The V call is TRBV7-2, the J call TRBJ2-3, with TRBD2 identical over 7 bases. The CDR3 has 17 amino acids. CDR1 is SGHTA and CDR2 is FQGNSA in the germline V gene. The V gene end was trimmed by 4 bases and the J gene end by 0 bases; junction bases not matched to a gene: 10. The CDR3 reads CASSSRGSGESTDTQYF. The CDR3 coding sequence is TGTGCCAGCAGCTCCCGTGGGAGCGGGGAGAGCACAGATACGCAGTATTTT.

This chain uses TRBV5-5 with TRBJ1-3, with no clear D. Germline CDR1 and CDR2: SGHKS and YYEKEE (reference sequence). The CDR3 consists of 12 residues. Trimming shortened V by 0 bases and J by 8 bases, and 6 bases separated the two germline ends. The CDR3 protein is CASSLAVHTIYF. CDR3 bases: TGTGCCAGCAGCTTGGCAGTGCACACCATATATTTT.

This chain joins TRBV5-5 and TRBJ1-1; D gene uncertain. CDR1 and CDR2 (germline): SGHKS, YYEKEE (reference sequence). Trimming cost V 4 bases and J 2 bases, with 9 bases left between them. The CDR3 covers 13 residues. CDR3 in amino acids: CASSPGLNTEAFF. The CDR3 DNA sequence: TGTGCCAGCAGCCCGGGTCTCAACACTGAAGCTTTCTTT.

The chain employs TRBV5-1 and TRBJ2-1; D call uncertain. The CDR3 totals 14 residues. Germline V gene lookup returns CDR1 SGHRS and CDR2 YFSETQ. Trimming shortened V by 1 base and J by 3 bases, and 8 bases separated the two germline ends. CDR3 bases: TGCGCCAGCAGCTTGCTAGGCTACTACAATGAGCAGTTCTTC. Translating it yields CASSLLGYYNEQFF.

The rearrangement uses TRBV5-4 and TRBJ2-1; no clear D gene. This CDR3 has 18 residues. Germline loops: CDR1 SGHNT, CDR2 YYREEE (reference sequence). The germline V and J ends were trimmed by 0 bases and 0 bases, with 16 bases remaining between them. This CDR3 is CASSLEPKHRSSYNEQFF. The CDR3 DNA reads TGTGCCAGCAGCTTGGAGCCAAAGCACCGGAGCTCCTACAATGAGCAGTTCTTC.

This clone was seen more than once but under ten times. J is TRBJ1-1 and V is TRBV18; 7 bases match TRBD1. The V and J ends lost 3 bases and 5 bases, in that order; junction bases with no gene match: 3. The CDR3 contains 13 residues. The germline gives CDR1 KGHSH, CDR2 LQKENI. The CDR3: CASSPTGWTEAFF. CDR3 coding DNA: TGTGCCAGCTCACCGACAGGGTGGACTGAAGCTTTCTTT.

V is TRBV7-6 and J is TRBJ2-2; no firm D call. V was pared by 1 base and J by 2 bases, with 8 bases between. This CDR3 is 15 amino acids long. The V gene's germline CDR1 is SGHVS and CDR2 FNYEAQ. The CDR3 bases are TGTGCCAGCAGCTTAGGGGTAGCTAACACCGGGGAGCTGTTTTTT. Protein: CASSLGVANTGELFF.

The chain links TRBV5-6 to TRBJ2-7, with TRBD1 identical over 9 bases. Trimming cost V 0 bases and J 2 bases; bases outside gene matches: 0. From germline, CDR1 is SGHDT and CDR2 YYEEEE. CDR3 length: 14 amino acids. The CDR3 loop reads CASSLGTGAYEQYF. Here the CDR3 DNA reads TGTGCCAGCAGCTTGGGGACAGGGGCCTACGAGCAGTACTTC.

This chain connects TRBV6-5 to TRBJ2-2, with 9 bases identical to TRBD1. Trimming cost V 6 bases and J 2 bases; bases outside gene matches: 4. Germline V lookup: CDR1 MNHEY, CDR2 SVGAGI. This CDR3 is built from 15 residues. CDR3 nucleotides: TGTGCCAGCAGCACGGACAGGGGAAACACCGGGGAGCTGTTTTTT. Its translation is CASSTDRGNTGELFF.

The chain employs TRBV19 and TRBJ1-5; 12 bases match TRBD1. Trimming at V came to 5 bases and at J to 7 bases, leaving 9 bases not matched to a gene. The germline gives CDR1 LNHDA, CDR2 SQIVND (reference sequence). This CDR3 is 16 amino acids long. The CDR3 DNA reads TGTGCCAGTAGTGTCCGGGACAGGGGGCTGGGACAGCCCCAGCATTTT. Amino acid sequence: CASSVRDRGLGQPQHF.